These 10 T cell receptor beta chains came from one sample sequenced in a study of regulatory T cells in long-lasting Graves disease. Arm-PCR of CDR3 regions with iRepertoire HTBI primers generated TCR beta libraries. Each CDR3 protein gets one entry after TCRdb re-called the multiplex PCR reads with MiXCR. The sample carries about 440,000 distinct CDR3 sequences, under 15% recorded once. This sample's time point: newly diagnosed GD, antithyroid drugs for less than 3 months. PBMCs provided the RNA from which the TCR library was made. These sequences were also reported in another study, on T cells in Graves' hyperthyroidism and ophthalmopathy.

Sequencing was performed on peripheral blood mononuclear cells (PBMCs), taken at new diagnosis, from a patient treated with antithyroid drugs. These receptors all come from a woman in her 30s with Graves disease.

This clonotype has ten or more counts. J is TRBJ2-1 and V is TRBV6-2 or TRBV6-3; TRBD1 agrees at 9 bases. CDR1 is MNHEY and CDR2 is SVGEGT in the germline V gene. V was pared by 4 bases and J by 7 bases, with 8 bases of the junction left unmatched. The CDR3 totals 15 residues. The CDR3 coding sequence is TGTGCCAGCAGTTCCGGGACAGGGTTAAGGAATGAGCAGTTCTTC. Its protein product is CASSSGTGLRNEQFF.

In regard to this clonotype: This may arise from a read error, as a much more abundant clone is one base away. CDR3 residues: CASTKGTRDSASNEQLF. DNA for the CDR3: TGTGCCAGCACCAAAGGAACCCGGGACAGTGCCTCCAATGAGCAGCTCTTC. This chain connects TRBV12-3 or TRBV12-4 to TRBJ2-1; 7 bases are shared with TRBD1. CDR3 length: 17 residues.

This clonotype has just a few counts. V usage is TRBV27 and J usage is TRBJ2-5; D is unresolved. The V end was cut by 1 base, the J end by 5 bases, with 11 bases between. This CDR3 spans 14 amino acids. CDR1 and CDR2 from the germline V gene are MNHEY and SMNVEV (reference sequence). The DNA of the CDR3 is TGTGCCAGCAGTTTATTTTCTGGGAAGGAGACCCAGTACTTC. Translation: CASSLFSGKETQYF.

In its sample, this clonotype was seen many times. CDR3 nucleotides: TGTGCCAGCAGTTCCGGGACAGACACAGATACGCAGTATTTT. Its translation is CASSSGTDTDTQYF. This chain joins TRBV12-3 or TRBV12-4 and TRBJ2-3, with TRBD1 matching over 7 bases. This CDR3 contains 14 residues. The junction had 3 bases not matched to a gene; V was cut back by 4 bases and J by 2 bases.

This clonotype was counted ten times or more. The chain recombines TRBV6-1 with TRBJ2-1; 8 bases line up with TRBD2. This CDR3 contains 17 residues. The V gene's germline CDR1 is MNHNS and CDR2 SASEGT. Trimming cost V 8 bases and J 5 bases; bases outside gene matches: 17. CDR3 sequence reads: CASSPLVMSGSHNEQFF. The CDR3 DNA reads TGTGCCAGCTCCCCCCTCGTTATGAGCGGGAGTCACAATGAGCAGTTCTTC.

This clonotype was seen many times. This rearrangement joins TRBV12-3 or TRBV12-4 to TRBJ2-7, with D hard to call. Trimming stripped 0 bases from V and 1 base from J, with 10 bases between. This CDR3 contains 15 residues. Here the CDR3 reads CASSLALSESYEQYF. CDR3 sequence (DNA): TGTGCCAGCAGTTTAGCCCTCTCGGAGTCCTACGAGCAGTACTTC.

J is TRBJ2-7 and V is TRBV12-3 or TRBV12-4, with TRBD2 as a possible D gene (6 bases). The V end was cut by 1 base, the J end by 2 bases, with 12 bases between. The CDR3 is made up of 15 amino acids. CDR3 nucleotides: TGTGCCAGCAGTTTAGTGTCCGGGGGACCCTACGAGCAGTACTTC. Its protein product is CASSLVSGGPYEQYF.

This chain joins TRBV20-1 and TRBJ1-6; D not certain. Germline CDR1 is DFQATT and CDR2 is SNEGSKA (reference sequence). The CDR3 has 13 residues. The ends were cut back, 2 bases at V and 13 bases at J, with 15 bases in the middle. The chain's CDR3 is CSARPSGGSPLHF. The CDR3 bases are TGCAGTGCTAGACCCTCAGGTGGCTCCCCCCTCCACTTT.

This clonotype was picked up many times. The V call is TRBV30, the J call TRBJ1-2, with TRBD1 as a possible D gene (5 bases). Germline-derived CDR1 and CDR2 are GTSNPN and SVGIG (reference sequence). Trimming cost V 8 bases and J 14 bases, with 15 bases left between them. The CDR3 extends over 9 amino acids. The CDR3 is CAGEGQDTF. As DNA, the CDR3 is TGTGCCGGGGAAGGACAAGATACCTTC.

This clonotype was seen at least ten times. DNA of the CDR3: TGTGCCAGCAGTGAGACTAGCGGGAGCGGCGAGCAGTACTTC. This codes for CASSETSGSGEQYF. This chain links TRBV2 with TRBJ2-7; 12 bases agree with TRBD2. CDR3 length equals 14 residues. The V segment lost 3 bases and the J segment 6 bases; nucleotides outside the gene matches: 3. Germline V gives CDR1 SNHLY, CDR2 FYNNEI.